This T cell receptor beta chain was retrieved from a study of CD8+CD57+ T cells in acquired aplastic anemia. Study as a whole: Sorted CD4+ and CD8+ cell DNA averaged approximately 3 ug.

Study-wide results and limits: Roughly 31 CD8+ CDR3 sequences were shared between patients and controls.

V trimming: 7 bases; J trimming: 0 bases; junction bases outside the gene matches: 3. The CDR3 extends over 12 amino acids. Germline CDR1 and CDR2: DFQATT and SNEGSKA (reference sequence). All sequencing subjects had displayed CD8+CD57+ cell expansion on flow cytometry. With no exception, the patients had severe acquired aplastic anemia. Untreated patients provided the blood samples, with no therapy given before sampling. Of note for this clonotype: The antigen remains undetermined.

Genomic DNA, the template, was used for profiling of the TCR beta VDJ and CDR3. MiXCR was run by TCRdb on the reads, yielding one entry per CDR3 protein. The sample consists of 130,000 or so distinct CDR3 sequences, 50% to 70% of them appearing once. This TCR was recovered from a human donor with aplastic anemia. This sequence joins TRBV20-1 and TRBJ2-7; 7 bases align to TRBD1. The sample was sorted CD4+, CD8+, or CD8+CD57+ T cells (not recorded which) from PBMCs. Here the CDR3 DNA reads TGCAGTGGGTCAGGGGGCTCCTACGAGCAGTACTTC. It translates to CSGSGGSYEQYF.